This T cell receptor (beta chain) was documented in a study of T cell changes during pregnancy in multiple sclerosis. Only in-frame clones appear in the TCRdb table, and some are missing; sequencing was by immunoSEQ multiplex PCR. Among more than 15,000 clones listed, 88% were seen once. Germline V gene sequence: CDR1 SGDLS, CDR2 YYNGEE. The CDR3 totals 14 residues. The germline V and J ends were trimmed by 0 bases and 2 bases, with 7 bases remaining between them. The source material was CD4+ T cells from peripheral blood mononuclear cells, sampled in the first trimester of pregnancy. The genes are TRBV9 and TRBJ2-3; tentative D call: TRBD1 (6 bases). This sequence was found in a female donor in good health, enrolled as a control in a pregnancy study. The CDR3 bases are TGTGCCAGCAGCGTAGGGACAGTCACAGATACGCAGTATTTT. Its translation is CASSVGTVTDTQYF.